The 22 T cell receptor beta chains listed next were all sequenced from one sample in a study of vaccination and CD4 T cells after COVID-19. TCRdb re-called the PCR reads with MiXCR, one entry per CDR3 protein. The table shows just under 20,000 distinct CDR3 sequences, with 60% occurring only once. Here the sequenced sample was CD4+ T cells from blood, taken after SARS-CoV-2 vaccination. These receptor sequences come from a human donor who had recovered from COVID-19.

This clonotype was detected only a few times. The V call is TRBV24-1, the J call TRBJ1-5; D remains unclear. This CDR3 has 14 amino acids. V was shortened by 4 bases and J by 1 base, with 7 bases between the two germline ends. Germline CDR1 and CDR2: KGHDR and SFDVKD. Here the CDR3 reads CATSDPTSNQPQHF. The CDR3 nucleotides are TGTGCCACCAGTGACCCTACAAGCAATCAGCCCCAGCATTTT.

The chain recombines TRBV5-4 with TRBJ2-2; 9 nucleotides match TRBD2. The V gene end was trimmed by 4 bases and the J gene end by 2 bases; junction bases not matched to a gene: 3. The CDR3 loop spans 15 amino acids. From germline, CDR1 is SGHNT and CDR2 YYREEE (reference sequence). The CDR3, as DNA: TGTGCCAGCAGCCAGACTAGCGGTAACACCGGGGAGCTGTTTTTT. This encodes CASSQTSGNTGELFF. Complete variable domain (other parts from reference TRBV5-4 and TRBJ2-2): ETGVTQSPTHLIKTRGQQVTLRCSSQSGHNTVSWYQQALGQGPQFIFQYYREEENGRGNFPPRFSGLQFPNYSSELNVNALELDDSALYLCASSQTSGNTGELFFGEGSRLTVL.

The chain employs TRBV6-2 or TRBV6-3 and TRBJ2-1; TRBD1 matches at 8 bases. The junction had 5 bases not matched to a gene; V was cut back by 6 bases and J by 1 base. The CDR3 contains 15 residues. Germline-derived CDR1 and CDR2 are MNHEY and SVGEGT. The CDR3 DNA reads TGTGCCAGCAGCAAACAGGGGGATTCCTACAATGAGCAGTTCTTC. Its translation is CASSKQGDSYNEQFF.

This clonotype was seen more than once but under ten times. The chain combines TRBV6-2 or TRBV6-3 with TRBJ1-5; D ambiguous. Germline V gene sequence: CDR1 MNHEY, CDR2 SVGEGT. V was shortened by 7 bases and J by 5 bases, with 24 bases between the two germline ends. There are 17 residues in the CDR3. Here the CDR3 reads CASTAEWLSMLDQPQHF. The DNA of the CDR3 is TGTGCCAGCACGGCGGAGTGGCTTTCGATGTTAGATCAGCCCCAGCATTTT.

The chain combines TRBV5-4 with TRBJ1-5; a weak D match, TRBD1 (6 bases). The CDR3 has 16 amino acids. Per the germline V gene, CDR1 is SGHNT and CDR2 is YYREEE (reference sequence). V was pared by 0 bases and J by 5 bases, with 15 bases between. CDR3 protein: CASSLGPGDGDQPQHF. As DNA, the CDR3 is TGTGCCAGCAGCTTGGGGCCAGGGGATGGCGATCAGCCCCAGCATTTT.

The CDR3 reads CASSLGLAGIKNIQYF. The CDR3 DNA is TGTGCCAGCAGTTTAGGACTAGCGGGAATTAAAAACATTCAGTACTTC. The rearrangement uses TRBV12-3 or TRBV12-4 and TRBJ2-4; TRBD2 matches at 11 bases. V shed 1 base, J shed 4 bases, and the junction held 3 bases outside the gene matches. This CDR3 contains 16 residues.

The chain is built from TRBV7-2 and TRBJ2-1, with D uncertain. V gave up 6 bases and J gave up 0 bases, with 9 bases separating them. This CDR3 has 14 amino acids. The germline V gene encodes CDR1 SGHTA and CDR2 FQGNSA. CDR3 loop: CASRTPGSYNEQFF. CDR3 in DNA: TGTGCCAGCAGAACACCTGGCTCCTACAATGAGCAGTTCTTC.

The table lists this clonotype with a count of one. J is TRBJ2-6 and V is TRBV12-3 or TRBV12-4; D remains ambiguous. This CDR3 is built from 13 residues. Trimming stripped 6 bases from V and 2 bases from J, with 5 bases between. CDR3 sequence reads: CASRRAGANVLTF. Here the CDR3 DNA reads TGTGCCAGCAGAAGAGCTGGGGCCAACGTCCTGACTTTC.

The sample holds a few counts of this clonotype. This sequence joins TRBV6-1 and TRBJ1-5; D is possibly TRBD1 (6 bases). Germline CDR1 reads MNHNS; CDR2 reads SASEGT. Deletions cut 11 bases from V and 4 bases from J, with 15 bases between. The length of the CDR3 is 13 residues. The CDR3: CAARGQLNQPQHF. Here the CDR3 DNA reads TGTGCCGCTCGCGGACAGTTAAATCAGCCCCAGCATTTT.

This clonotype was seen only a few times. The chain joins TRBV20-1 to TRBJ2-3; D remains ambiguous. Deletions cut 2 bases from V and 3 bases from J, with 12 bases between. This CDR3 has 14 residues. Germline V gives CDR1 DFQATT, CDR2 SNEGSKA (reference sequence). The CDR3: CSARKLKVTDTQYF. The CDR3 DNA reads as TGCAGTGCTAGAAAATTAAAGGTGACAGATACGCAGTATTTT.

This chain uses TRBV11-1 with TRBJ2-5; D remains ambiguous. Trimming removed 1 base at V and 3 bases at J, with 15 bases between. Germline values: CDR1 SGHAT, CDR2 FQDESV (reference sequence). This CDR3 comprises 16 residues. For the CDR3, the DNA is TGTGCCAGCAGCTTAGGTATAACGAGTGGGGAAGAGACCCAGTACTTC. This encodes CASSLGITSGEETQYF.

This chain connects TRBV20-1 to TRBJ1-1; maybe TRBD1 (5 bases). The V end was cut by 1 base, the J end by 1 base, with 10 bases between. Germline loops: CDR1 DFQATT, CDR2 SNEGSKA (reference sequence). The CDR3 totals 14 residues. The CDR3 DNA follows: TGCAGTGCTAGAGTGCCAACAGGGAACACTGAAGCTTTCTTT. Amino acids: CSARVPTGNTEAFF.

This clonotype showed up just a few times. The rearrangement uses TRBV27 and TRBJ1-6; maybe TRBD1 (6 bases). This CDR3 has 13 residues. V was clipped by 3 bases and J by 10 bases, with 10 bases between them. Germline V CDR1 and CDR2: MNHEY, SMNVEV (reference sequence). This CDR3 reads CASSFDRSSPLHF. The CDR3 nucleotides read TGTGCCAGCAGTTTCGACAGGAGCTCACCCCTCCACTTT.

The V and J genes are TRBV28 and TRBJ2-4; possibly TRBD2 for D (6 bases). V lost 4 bases and J lost 0, with 10 bases in between. CDR3 length equals 15 residues. CDR1 is MDHEN and CDR2 is SYDVKM in the germline V gene. The CDR3 region is CASSYGRLAKNIQYF. The CDR3 DNA sequence: TGTGCCAGCAGTTATGGGAGGCTAGCCAAAAACATTCAGTACTTC.

The chain uses TRBV11-2 and TRBJ2-6; D gene uncertain. With 4 bases removed from V and 3 bases from J, the gap between germline ends came to 7 bases. This CDR3 comprises 14 residues. Germline lookup yields CDR1 SGHAT and CDR2 FQNNGV. Here the CDR3 DNA reads TGTGCCAGCAGCTGGTACGTTGGGGCCAACGTCCTGACTTTC. Translated: CASSWYVGANVLTF. The full variable domain, its missing parts supplied by reference TRBV11-2 and TRBJ2-6, is EAGVAQSPRYKIIEKRQSVAFWCNPISGHATLYWYQQILGQGPKLLIQFQNNGVVDDSQLPKDRFSAERLKGVDSTLKIQPAKLEDSAVYLCASSWYVGANVLTFGAGSRLTVL.

The rearrangement links TRBV10-3 to TRBJ2-7, with 13 bases lining up with TRBD2. Germline V CDR1 and CDR2: ENHRY, SYGVKD. V shed 6 bases and J 3 bases; nucleotides not matched to a gene: 5. This CDR3 has 15 residues. DNA for the CDR3: TGTGCCATCAGGGGGACTAGCGGGGAGAACTACGAGCAGTACTTC. Translating gives CAIRGTSGENYEQYF.

V is TRBV20-1 and J is TRBJ1-6; TRBD1 is a possible D gene (6 bases). This CDR3 spans 12 amino acids. The V gene's germline CDR1 is DFQATT and CDR2 SNEGSKA (reference sequence). V shed 7 bases and J shed 8 bases, with 12 bases lying between them. CDR3 protein: CSVDRTYSPLHF. CDR3 DNA sequence: TGCAGTGTGGACAGAACTTATTCACCCCTCCACTTT.

This chain links TRBV20-1 with TRBJ2-7; 10 nucleotides match TRBD2. The CDR3 has 15 amino acids. CDR1 and CDR2 (germline): DFQATT, SNEGSKA (reference sequence). Unmatched junction bases numbered 8, after V lost 5 bases and J lost 1 base. CDR3 amino acids: CSALATSGISYEQYF. Written as DNA, the CDR3 is TGCAGTGCTCTGGCCACTAGCGGGATATCCTACGAGCAGTACTTC.

The V and J genes are TRBV2 and TRBJ2-7; no clear D gene. Germline V gene data show CDR1 as SNHLY and CDR2 as FYNNEI. This CDR3 region has 11 residues. Trimming left V 6 bases short and J 2 bases short, with 5 bases between. The CDR3 region has the DNA TGTGCCAGCAGGATGACCTACGAGCAGTACTTC. Amino acid sequence: CASRMTYEQYF.

As concerns this clonotype: One end of the junction varies from germline; a read error may be responsible. The chain joins TRBV20-1 to TRBJ2-1; perhaps TRBD2 as D (6 bases). Germline CDR1 and CDR2: DFQATT and SNEGSKA (reference sequence). This CDR3 has 14 amino acids. The CDR3 DNA follows: TGCAGTGCTCGTAAAACCGGGAGAGCGAATGAGCGGTTCTTC. Translation: CSARKTGRANERFF.

The sample holds a few counts of this clonotype. The V and J genes are TRBV6-1 and TRBJ1-2; D is ambiguous. There are 12 residues in the CDR3. From germline, CDR1 is MNHNS and CDR2 SASEGT. Deletions cut 2 bases from V and 8 bases from J, with 9 bases between. The CDR3 loop is CASSELGGGYTF. The CDR3, as DNA: TGTGCCAGCAGTGAATTGGGTGGAGGCTACACCTTC.

The V gene is TRBV11-3, the J gene TRBJ2-2; 11 bases fit TRBD1. CDR1 and CDR2 (germline): SGHNT, YENEEA. This CDR3 is built from 15 residues. V lost 9 bases and J lost 5; bases outside the gene matches: 8. The CDR3, as DNA: TGTGCCAGTAAAGCCGGGACAGGGGGTACCGGGGAGCTGTTTTTT. It is translated as CASKAGTGGTGELFF. Combining the CDR3 with reference TRBV11-3 and TRBJ2-2 gives the whole variable domain EAGVVQSPRYKIIEKKQPVAFWCNPISGHNTLYWYLQNLGQGPELLIRYENEEAVDDSQLPKDRFSAERLKGVDSTLKIQPAELGDSAVYLCASKAGTGGTGELFFGEGSRLTVL.